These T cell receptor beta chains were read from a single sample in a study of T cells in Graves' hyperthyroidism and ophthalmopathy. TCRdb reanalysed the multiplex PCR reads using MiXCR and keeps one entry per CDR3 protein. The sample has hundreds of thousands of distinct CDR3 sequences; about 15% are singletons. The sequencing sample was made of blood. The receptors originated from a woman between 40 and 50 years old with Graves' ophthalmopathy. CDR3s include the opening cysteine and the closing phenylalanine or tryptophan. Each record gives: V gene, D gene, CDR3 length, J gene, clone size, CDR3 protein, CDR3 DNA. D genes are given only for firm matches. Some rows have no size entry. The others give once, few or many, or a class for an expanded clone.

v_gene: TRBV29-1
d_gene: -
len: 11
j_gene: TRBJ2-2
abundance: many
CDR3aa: CSGRFTGELFF
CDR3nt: TGCAGCGGGCGGTTTACCGGGGAGCTGTTTTTT

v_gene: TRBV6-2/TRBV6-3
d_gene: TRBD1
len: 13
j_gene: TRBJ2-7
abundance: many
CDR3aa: CASRGQGEHEQYF
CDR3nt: TGTGCCAGCAGGGGACAGGGTGAACACGAGCAGTACTTC

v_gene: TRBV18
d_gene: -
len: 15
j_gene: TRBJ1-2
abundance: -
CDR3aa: CASSPPSLGDYGYTF
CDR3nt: TGTGCCAGCTCACCACCGTCTCTGGGGGACTATGGCTACACCTTC

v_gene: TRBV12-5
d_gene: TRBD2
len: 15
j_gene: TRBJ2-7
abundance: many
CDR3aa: CASGRGGRSSYEQYF
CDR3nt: TGTGCTAGTGGCCGTGGCGGGAGAAGTTCCTACGAGCAGTACTTC

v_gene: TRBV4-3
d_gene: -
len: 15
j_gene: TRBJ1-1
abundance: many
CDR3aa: CASSQEVRGNTEAFF
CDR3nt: TGCGCCAGCAGCCAAGAGGTCAGGGGGAACACTGAAGCTTTCTTT

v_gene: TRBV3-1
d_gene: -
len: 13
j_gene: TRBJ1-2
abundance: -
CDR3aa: CASSRQIHYGYTF
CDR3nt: TGTGCCAGCAGCCGACAGATTCACTATGGCTACACCTTC

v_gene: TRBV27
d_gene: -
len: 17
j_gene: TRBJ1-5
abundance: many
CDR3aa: CASSSLQEWVSNQPQHF
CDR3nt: TGTGCCAGCAGTTCCCTACAGGAGTGGGTAAGCAATCAGCCCCAGCATTTT

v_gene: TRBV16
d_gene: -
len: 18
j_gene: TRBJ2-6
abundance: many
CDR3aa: CASSQWGISYSGANVLTF
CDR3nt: TGTGCCAGCAGCCAATGGGGGATATCTTACTCTGGGGCCAACGTCCTGACTTTC

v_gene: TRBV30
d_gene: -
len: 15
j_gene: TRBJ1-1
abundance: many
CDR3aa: CAWRDLYPVDTEAFF
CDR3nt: TGTGCCTGGAGGGACCTATATCCGGTGGACACTGAAGCTTTCTTT

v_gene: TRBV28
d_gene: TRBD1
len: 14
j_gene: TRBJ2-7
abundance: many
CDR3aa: CASRTGTGRYEQYF
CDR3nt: TGTGCCAGCAGAACCGGGACAGGGAGATACGAGCAGTACTTC

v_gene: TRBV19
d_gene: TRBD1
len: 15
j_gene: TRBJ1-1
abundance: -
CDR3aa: CASSTGGRLNTEAFF
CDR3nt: TGTGCCAGTAGTACAGGGGGACGCCTGAACACTGAAGCTTTCTTT

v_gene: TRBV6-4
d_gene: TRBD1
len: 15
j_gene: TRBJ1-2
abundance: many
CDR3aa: CASSDTGGTAYGYTF
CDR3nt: TGTGCCAGCAGTGACACAGGTGGGACAGCCTATGGCTACACCTTC

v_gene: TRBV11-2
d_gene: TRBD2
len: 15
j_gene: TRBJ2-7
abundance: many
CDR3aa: CASSPWTSGAYEQYF
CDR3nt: TGTGCCAGCAGCCCCTGGACTAGCGGGGCCTACGAGCAGTACTTC

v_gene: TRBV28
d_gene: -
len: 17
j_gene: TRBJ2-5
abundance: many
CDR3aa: CASSSPGRDSGMETQYF
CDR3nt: TGTGCCAGCAGTTCCCCGGGGCGGGACAGTGGTATGGAGACCCAGTACTTC

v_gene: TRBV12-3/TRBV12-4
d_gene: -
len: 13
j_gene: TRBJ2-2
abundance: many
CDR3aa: CASSFQITGELFF
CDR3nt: TGTGCCAGCAGTTTCCAGATCACCGGGGAGCTGTTTTTT

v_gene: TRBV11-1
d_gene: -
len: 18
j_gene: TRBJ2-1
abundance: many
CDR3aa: CASSPPNRRTDTDNEQFF
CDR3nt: TGTGCCAGCAGCCCCCCTAATCGGCGGACAGATACCGACAATGAGCAGTTCTTC

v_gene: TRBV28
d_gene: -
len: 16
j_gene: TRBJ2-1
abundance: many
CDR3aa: CASSSEAVTPYNEQFF
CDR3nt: TGTGCCAGCAGTTCGGAGGCGGTAACCCCCTACAATGAGCAGTTCTTC

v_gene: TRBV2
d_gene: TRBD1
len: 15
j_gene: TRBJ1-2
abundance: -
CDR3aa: CASSEAGQGAGGYTF
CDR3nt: TGTGCCAGCAGTGAAGCTGGACAGGGGGCTGGGGGCTACACCTTC

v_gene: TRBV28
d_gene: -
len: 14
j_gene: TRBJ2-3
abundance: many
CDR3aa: CASSLDRGADTQYF
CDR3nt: TGTGCCAGCAGTTTAGATAGGGGAGCAGATACGCAGTATTTT

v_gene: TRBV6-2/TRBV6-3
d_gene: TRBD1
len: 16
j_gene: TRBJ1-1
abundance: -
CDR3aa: CASKLSKGQAKTEAFF
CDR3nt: TGTGCCAGCAAGCTCAGTAAAGGACAGGCAAAAACTGAAGCTTTCTTT

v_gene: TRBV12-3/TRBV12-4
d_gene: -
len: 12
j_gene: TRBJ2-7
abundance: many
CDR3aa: CASRGASYEQYF
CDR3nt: TGTGCCAGCAGGGGAGCCTCCTACGAGCAGTACTTC

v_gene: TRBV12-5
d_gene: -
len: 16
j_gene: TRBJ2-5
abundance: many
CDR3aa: CASGHLSSTRGETQYF
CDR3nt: TGTGCTAGTGGACACCTATCGTCTACTAGGGGGGAGACCCAGTACTTC

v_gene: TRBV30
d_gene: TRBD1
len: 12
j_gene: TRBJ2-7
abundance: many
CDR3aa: CAWTGQGYEQYF
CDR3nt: TGTGCCTGGACGGGACAGGGCTACGAGCAGTACTTC

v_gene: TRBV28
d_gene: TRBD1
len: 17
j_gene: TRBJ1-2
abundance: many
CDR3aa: CASSLGGHLGQGYGYTF
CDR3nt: TGTGCCAGCAGTTTGGGGGGGCACTTAGGACAGGGTTATGGCTACACCTTC

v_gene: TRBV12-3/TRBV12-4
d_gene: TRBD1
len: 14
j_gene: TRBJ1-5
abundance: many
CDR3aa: CASSSRDRGQPQHF
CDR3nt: TGTGCCAGCAGTTCCCGGGACAGGGGTCAGCCCCAGCATTTT

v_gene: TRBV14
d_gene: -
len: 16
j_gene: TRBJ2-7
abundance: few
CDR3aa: CASSLIGSSYSYEQYF
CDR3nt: TGTGCCAGCAGCCTCATAGGGTCCTCCTATTCCTACGAGCAGTACTTC

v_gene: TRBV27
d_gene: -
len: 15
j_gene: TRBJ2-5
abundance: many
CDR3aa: CASSERRGALETQYF
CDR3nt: TGTGCCAGCAGTGAAAGGCGGGGAGCTTTGGAGACCCAGTACTTC

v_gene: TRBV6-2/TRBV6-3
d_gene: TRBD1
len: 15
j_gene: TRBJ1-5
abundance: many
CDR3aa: CASSYGQVGNQPQHF
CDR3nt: TGTGCCAGCAGTTATGGACAGGTGGGGAATCAGCCCCAGCATTTT

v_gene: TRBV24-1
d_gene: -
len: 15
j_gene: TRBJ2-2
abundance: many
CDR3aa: CATSRAGPVGGELFF
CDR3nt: TGTGCCACCAGTCGCGCCGGGCCAGTTGGCGGGGAGCTGTTTTTT

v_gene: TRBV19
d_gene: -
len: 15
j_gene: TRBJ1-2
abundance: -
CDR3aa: CASSIDFRGSYGYTF
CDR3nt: TGTGCCAGTAGTATAGATTTCAGGGGAAGCTATGGCTACACCTTC

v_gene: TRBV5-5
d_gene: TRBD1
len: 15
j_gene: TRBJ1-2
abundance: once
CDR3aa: CASSLAAGQDNGYTF
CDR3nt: TGTGCCAGCAGCTTGGCCGCGGGACAGGATAATGGCTACACCTTC

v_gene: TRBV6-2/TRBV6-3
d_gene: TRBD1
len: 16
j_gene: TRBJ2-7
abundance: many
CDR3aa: CASSYSNGQGFYEQYF
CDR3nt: TGTGCCAGCAGTTACTCGAACGGACAGGGGTTCTACGAGCAGTACTTC

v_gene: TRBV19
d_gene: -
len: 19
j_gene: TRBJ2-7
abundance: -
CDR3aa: CASSFMRAGNAGRPYEQYF
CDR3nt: TGTGCCAGTAGTTTCATGCGGGCAGGTAACGCGGGACGCCCCTACGAGCAGTACTTC

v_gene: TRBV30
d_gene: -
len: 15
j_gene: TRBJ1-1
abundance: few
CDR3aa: CAWRGSRAMNTEAFF
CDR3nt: TGTGCCTGGAGGGGTAGTAGGGCTATGAACACTGAAGCTTTCTTT

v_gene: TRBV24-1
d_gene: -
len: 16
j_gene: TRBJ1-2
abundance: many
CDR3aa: CATSDPGAPGGYGYTF
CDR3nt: TGTGCCACCAGTGACCCTGGTGCCCCAGGTGGCTATGGCTACACCTTC

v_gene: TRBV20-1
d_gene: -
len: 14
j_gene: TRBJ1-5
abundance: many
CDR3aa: CSAREGASGQPQHF
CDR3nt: TGCAGTGCTAGAGAGGGGGCTTCGGGGCAGCCCCAGCATTTT

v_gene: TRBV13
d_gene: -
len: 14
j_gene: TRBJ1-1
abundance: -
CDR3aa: CASSQPGRETEAFF
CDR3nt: TGTGCCAGCAGTCAACCTGGCAGGGAGACTGAAGCTTTCTTT

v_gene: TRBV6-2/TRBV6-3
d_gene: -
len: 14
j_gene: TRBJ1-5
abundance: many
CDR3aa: CASTDRFSNQPQHF
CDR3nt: TGTGCCAGCACCGACAGGTTTAGCAATCAGCCCCAGCATTTT

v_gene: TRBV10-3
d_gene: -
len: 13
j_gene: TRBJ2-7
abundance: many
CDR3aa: CAISVGDTYEQYF
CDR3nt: TGTGCCATCAGTGTCGGGGACACCTACGAGCAGTACTTC

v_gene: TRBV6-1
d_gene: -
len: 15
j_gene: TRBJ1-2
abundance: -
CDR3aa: CASSDESGTGYGYTF
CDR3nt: TGTGCCAGCAGTGACGAATCAGGGACGGGCTATGGCTACACCTTC

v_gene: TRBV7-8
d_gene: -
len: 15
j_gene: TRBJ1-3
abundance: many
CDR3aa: CASSVRSGVGNTIYF
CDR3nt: TGTGCCAGCAGCGTACGCTCAGGGGTTGGAAACACCATATATTTT

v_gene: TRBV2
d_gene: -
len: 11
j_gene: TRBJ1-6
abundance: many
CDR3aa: CASTRDSPLHF
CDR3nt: TGTGCCAGCACGAGGGATTCACCCCTCCACTTT

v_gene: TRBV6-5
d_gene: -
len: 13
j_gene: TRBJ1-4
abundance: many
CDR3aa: CASSTRRGEKLFF
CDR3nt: TGTGCCAGCAGTACGAGGAGGGGTGAAAAACTGTTTTTT